The sample holds one count of the clone carrying this T cell receptor beta chain. Primers included in the PCR were 60 Vbeta and 13 Jbeta primers. Sequencing used immunoSEQ multiplex PCR; TCRdb keeps in-frame clones, though not all of them. The table has under 200,000 clones, around 77% seen once. The germline gives CDR1 SGHNT, CDR2 YYREEE (reference sequence). This CDR3 comprises 14 residues. The germline V and J ends were trimmed by 5 bases and 10 bases, with 21 bases remaining between them. This sample was taken from a study of cytomegalovirus exposure and HLA in healthy donors. This chain links TRBV5-4 with TRBJ1-1; possibly TRBD1 for D (6 bases). Material for sequencing was PBMCs. This receptor was identified in a man aged 30 to 45 in good health and CMV-seronegative. The CDR3 is CASREQGFGHRAFF. Here the CDR3 DNA reads TGTGCCAGCAGAGAACAGGGTTTTGGACATCGAGCTTTCTTT.